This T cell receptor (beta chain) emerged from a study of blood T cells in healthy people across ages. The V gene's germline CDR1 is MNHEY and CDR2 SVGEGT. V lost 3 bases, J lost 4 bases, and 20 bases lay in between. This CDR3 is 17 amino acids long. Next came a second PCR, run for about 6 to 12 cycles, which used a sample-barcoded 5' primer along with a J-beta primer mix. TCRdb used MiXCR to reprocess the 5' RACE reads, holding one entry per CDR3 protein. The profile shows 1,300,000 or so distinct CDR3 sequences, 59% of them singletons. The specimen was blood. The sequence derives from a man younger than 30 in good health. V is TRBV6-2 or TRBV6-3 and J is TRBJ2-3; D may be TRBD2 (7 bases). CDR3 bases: TGTGCCAGCAGTTATTCGGTCGGCGGGGGCTTACCAGATACGCAGTATTTT. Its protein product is CASSYSVGGGLPDTQYF.